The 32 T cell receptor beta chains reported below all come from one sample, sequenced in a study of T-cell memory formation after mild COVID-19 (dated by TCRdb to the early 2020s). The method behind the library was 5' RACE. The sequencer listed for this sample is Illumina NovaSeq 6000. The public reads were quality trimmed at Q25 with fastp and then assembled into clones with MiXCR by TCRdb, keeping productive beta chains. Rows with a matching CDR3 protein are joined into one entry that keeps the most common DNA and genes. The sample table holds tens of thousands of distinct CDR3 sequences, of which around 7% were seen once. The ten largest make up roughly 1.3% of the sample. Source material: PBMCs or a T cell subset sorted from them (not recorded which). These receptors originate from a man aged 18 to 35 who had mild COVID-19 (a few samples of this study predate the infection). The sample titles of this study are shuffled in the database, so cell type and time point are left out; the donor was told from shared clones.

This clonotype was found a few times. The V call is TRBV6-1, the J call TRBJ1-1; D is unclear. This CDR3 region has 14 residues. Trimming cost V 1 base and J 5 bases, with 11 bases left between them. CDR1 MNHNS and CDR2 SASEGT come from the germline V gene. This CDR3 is CASSEGGRGTEAFF. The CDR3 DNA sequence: TGTGCCAGCAGTGAAGGAGGCAGAGGTACTGAAGCTTTCTTT.

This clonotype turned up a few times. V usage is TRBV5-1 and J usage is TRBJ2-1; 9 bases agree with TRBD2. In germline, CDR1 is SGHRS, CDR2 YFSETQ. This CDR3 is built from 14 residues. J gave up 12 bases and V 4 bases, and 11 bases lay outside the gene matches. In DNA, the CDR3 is TGCGCCAGCAGCCCGGGGGGGACTAGCCGTGGGCAGTTCTTC. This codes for CASSPGGTSRGQFF.

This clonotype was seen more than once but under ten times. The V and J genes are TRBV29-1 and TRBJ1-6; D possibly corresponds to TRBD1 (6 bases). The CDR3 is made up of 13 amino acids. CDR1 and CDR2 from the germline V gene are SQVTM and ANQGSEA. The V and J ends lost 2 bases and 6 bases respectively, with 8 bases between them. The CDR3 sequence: CSVELDSNSPLHF. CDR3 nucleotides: TGCAGCGTTGAATTGGACAGTAATTCACCCCTCCACTTT.

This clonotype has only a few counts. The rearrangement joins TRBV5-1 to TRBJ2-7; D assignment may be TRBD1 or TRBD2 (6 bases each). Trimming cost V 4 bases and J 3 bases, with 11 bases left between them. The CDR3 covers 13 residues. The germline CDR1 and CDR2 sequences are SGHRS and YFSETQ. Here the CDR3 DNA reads TGCGCCAGCAGCCCGGGGGACAACTACGAGCAGTACTTC. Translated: CASSPGDNYEQYF.

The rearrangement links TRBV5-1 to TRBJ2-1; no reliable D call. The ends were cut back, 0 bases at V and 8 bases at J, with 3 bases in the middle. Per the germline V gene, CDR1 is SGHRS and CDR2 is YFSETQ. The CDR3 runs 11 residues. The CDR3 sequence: CASSLGYEQFF. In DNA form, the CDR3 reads TGCGCCAGCAGCTTGGGTTATGAGCAGTTCTTC.

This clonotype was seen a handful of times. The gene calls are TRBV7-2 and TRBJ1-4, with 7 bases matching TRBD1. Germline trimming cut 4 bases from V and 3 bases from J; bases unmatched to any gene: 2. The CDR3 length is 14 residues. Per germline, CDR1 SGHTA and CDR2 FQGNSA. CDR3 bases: TGTGCCAGCAGCTCGACAGGGCCTAATGAAAAACTGTTTTTT. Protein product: CASSSTGPNEKLFF.

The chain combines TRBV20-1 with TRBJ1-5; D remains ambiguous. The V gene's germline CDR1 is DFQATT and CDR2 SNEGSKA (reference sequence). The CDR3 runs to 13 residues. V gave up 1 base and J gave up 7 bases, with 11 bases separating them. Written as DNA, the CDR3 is TGCAGTGCTAGAGGGGGTCCGAAGCAGCCCCAGCATTTT. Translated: CSARGGPKQPQHF.

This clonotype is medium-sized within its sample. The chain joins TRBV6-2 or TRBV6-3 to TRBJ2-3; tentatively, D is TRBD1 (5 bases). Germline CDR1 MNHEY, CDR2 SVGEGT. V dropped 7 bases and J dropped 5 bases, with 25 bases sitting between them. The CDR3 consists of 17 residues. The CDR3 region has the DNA TGTGCCAGCATTCCGCCCCAGGGTACCGACACAGGAGATACGCAGTATTTT. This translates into CASIPPQGTDTGDTQYF.

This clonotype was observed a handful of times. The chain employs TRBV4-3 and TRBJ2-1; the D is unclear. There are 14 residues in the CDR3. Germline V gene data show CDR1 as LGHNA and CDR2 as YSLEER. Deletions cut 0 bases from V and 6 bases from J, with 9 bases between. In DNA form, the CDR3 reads TGCGCCAGCAGCCAAGAGGATAGGAGCAATGAGCAGTTCTTC. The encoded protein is CASSQEDRSNEQFF.

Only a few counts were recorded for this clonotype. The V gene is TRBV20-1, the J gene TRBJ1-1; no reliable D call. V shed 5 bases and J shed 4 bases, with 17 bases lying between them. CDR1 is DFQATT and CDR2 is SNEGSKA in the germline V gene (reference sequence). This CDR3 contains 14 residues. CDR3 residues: CSARPERLSTEAFF. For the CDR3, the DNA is TGCAGTGCTCGTCCGGAACGGCTGAGCACTGAAGCTTTCTTT.

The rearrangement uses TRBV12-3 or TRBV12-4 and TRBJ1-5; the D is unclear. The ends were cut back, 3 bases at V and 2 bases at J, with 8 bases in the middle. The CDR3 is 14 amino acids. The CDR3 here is CASSFDGGNQPQHF. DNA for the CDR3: TGTGCCAGCAGTTTCGACGGGGGCAATCAGCCCCAGCATTTT.

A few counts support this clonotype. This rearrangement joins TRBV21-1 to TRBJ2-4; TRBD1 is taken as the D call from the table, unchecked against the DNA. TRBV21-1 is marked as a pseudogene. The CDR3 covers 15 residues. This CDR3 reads CASSQNRAAKNIQYF. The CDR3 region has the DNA TGTGCCAGCAGTCAAAACAGGGCGGCCAAAAACATTCAGTACTTC.

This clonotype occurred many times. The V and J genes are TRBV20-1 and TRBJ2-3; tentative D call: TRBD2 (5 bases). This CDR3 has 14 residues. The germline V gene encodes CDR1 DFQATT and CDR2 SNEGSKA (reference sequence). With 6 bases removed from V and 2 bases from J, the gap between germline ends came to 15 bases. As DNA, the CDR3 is TGCAGTGCCCAAGGAGGAATTTCCACAGATACGCAGTATTTT. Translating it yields CSAQGGISTDTQYF.

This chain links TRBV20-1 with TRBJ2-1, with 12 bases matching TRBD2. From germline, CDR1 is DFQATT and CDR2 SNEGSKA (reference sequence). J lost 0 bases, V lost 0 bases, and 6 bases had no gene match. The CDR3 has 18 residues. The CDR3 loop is CSARDPSGGAGSYNEQFF. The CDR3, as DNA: TGCAGTGCTAGAGACCCTAGCGGGGGGGCCGGCTCCTACAATGAGCAGTTCTTC.

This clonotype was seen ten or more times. CDR3 nucleotides: TGCAGCTATAGACAGGGTCGATACGAGCAGTACTTC. Translated, it gives CSYRQGRYEQYF. The chain uses TRBV29-1 and TRBJ2-7; 7 nucleotides line up with TRBD1. Trimming cost V 8 bases and J 4 bases; bases outside gene matches: 8. Germline lookup yields CDR1 SQVTM and CDR2 ANQGSEA. CDR3 length: 12 residues.

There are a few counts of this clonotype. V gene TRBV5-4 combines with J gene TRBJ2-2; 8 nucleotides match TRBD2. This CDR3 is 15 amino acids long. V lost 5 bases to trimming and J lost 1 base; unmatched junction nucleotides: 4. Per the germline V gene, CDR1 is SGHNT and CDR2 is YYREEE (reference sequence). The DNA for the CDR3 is TGTGCCAGCAGGCCCGCGGGGGGGAACACCGGGGAGCTGTTTTTT. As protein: CASRPAGGNTGELFF. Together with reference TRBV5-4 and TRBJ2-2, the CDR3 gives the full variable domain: ETGVTQSPTHLIKTRGQQVTLRCSSQSGHNTVSWYQQALGQGPQFIFQYYREEENGRGNFPPRFSGLQFPNYSSELNVNALELDDSALYLCASRPAGGNTGELFFGEGSRLTVL.

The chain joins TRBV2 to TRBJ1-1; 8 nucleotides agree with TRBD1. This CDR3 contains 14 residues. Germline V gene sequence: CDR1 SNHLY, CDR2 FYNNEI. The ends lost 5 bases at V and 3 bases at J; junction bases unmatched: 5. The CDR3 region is CASSNSQGDTEAFF. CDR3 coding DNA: TGTGCCAGCAGTAACTCACAGGGGGACACTGAAGCTTTCTTT.

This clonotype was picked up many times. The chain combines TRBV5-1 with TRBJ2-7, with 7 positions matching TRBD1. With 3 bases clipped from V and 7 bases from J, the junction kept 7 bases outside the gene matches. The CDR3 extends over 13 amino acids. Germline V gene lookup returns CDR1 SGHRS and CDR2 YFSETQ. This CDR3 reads CASSSTGSPEQYF. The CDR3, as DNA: TGCGCCAGCAGCTCGACAGGGAGCCCTGAGCAGTACTTC.

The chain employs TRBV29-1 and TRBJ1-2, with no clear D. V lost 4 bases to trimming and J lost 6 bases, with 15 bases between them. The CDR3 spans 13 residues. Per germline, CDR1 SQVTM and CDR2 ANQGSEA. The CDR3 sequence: CSVGEGAVDGYTF. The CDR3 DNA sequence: TGCAGCGTTGGAGAGGGTGCGGTGGATGGCTACACCTTC.

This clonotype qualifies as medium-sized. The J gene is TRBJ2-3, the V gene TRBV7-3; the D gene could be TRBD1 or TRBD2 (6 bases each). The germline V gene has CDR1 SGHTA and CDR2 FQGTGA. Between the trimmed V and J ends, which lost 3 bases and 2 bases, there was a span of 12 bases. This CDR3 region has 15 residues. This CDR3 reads CASSLIGGLTDTQYF. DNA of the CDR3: TGTGCCAGCAGCTTGATCGGGGGCCTCACAGATACGCAGTATTTT.

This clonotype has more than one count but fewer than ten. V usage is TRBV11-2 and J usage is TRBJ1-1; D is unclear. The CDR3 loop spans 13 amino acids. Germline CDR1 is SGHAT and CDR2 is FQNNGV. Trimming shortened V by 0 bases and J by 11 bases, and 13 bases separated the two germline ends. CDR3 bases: TGTGCCAGCAGCTTAGAGCGTGGCCTAGAGGCTTTCTTT. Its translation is CASSLERGLEAFF.

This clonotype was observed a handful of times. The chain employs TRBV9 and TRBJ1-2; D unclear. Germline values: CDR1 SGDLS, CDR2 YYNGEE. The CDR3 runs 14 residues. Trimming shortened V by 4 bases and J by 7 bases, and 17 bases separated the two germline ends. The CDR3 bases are TGTGCCAGCAGCCCCCGTCAACGGACGGGTGGCTACACCTTC. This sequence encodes CASSPRQRTGGYTF. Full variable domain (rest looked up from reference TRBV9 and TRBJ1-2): DSGVTQTPKHLITATGQRVTLRCSPRSGDLSVYWYQQSLDQGLQFLIQYYNGEERAKGNILERFSAQQFPDLHSELNLSSLELGDSALYFCASSPRQRTGGYTFGSGTRLTVV.

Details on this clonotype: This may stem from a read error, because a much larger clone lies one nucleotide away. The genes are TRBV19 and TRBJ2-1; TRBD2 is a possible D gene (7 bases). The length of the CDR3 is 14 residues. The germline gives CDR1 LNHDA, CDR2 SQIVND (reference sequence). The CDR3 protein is CAIATGGPRYEQFF. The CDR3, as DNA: TGTGCTATAGCCACGGGGGGCCCCCGGTATGAGCAGTTCTTC.

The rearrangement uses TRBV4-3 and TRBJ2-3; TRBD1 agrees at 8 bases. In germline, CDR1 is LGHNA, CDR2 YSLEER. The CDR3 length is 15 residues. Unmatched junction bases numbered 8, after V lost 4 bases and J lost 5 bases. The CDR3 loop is CASSRTGGAVDTQYF. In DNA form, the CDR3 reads TGCGCCAGCAGCCGTACAGGGGGTGCGGTAGATACGCAGTATTTT.

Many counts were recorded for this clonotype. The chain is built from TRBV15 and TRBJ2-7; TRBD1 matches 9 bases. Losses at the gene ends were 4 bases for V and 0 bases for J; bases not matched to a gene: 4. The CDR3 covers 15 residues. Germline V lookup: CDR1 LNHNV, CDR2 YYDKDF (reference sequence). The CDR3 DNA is TGTGCCACCAGCAAAAGGGACAGGGACTCCTACGAGCAGTACGTC. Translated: CATSKRDRDSYEQYV.

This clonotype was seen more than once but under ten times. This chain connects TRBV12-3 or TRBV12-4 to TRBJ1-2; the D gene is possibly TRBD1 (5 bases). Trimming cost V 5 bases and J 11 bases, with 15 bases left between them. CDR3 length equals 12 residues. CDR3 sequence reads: CASSIGTLGYTF. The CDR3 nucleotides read TGTGCCAGCAGTATTGGGACGCTTGGGTACACCTTC.

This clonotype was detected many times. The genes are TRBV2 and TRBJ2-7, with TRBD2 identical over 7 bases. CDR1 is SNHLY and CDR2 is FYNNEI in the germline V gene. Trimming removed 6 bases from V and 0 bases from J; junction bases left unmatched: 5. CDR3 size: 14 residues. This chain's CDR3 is CASRELANSYEQYF. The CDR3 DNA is TGTGCCAGCAGGGAACTAGCGAACTCCTACGAGCAGTACTTC.

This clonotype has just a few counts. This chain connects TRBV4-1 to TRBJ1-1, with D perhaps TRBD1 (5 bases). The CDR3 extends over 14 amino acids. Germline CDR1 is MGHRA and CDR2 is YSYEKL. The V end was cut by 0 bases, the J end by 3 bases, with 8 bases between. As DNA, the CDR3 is TGCGCCAGCAGCCAAGACCCCAGGGACACTGAAGCTTTCTTT. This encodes CASSQDPRDTEAFF.

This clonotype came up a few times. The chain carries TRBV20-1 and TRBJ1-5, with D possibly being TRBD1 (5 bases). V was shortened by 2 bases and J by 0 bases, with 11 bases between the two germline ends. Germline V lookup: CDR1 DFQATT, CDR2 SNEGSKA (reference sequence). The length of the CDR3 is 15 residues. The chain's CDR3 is CSARRRGFSNQPQHF. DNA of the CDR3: TGCAGTGCTAGACGAAGGGGCTTTAGCAATCAGCCCCAGCATTTT.

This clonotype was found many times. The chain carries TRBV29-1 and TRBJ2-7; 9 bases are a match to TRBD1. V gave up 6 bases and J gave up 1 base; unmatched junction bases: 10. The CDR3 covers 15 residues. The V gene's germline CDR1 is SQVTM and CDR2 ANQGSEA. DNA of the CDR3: TGCAGCGTCGCTGGGGGGACAGGGCATTCCTACGAGCAGTACTTC. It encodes CSVAGGTGHSYEQYF.

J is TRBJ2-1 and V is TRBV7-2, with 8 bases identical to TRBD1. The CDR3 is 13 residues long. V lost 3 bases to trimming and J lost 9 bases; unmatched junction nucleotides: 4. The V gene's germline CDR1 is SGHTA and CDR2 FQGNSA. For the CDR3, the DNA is TGTGCCAGCAGCTTTCAGGGGGCCAGTGAGCAGTTCTTC. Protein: CASSFQGASEQFF.

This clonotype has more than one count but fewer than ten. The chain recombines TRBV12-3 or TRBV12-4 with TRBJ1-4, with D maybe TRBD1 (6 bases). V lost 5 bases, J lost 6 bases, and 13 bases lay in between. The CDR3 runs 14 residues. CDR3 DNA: TGTGCCAGCAGTGTCGGGGGCGAAGATGAAAAACTGTTTTTT. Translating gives CASSVGGEDEKLFF.